The 10 T cell receptor beta chains below were found in one sample sequenced in a study of blood T cell repertoires in COVID-19. Using immunoSEQ multiplex PCR, the repertoire was profiled, and TCRdb retains in-frame clones only, with some absent. The top ten hold about 1.5% of the sample, which has 350,000 to 500,000 clones, 70% to 90% seen once. Sequencing used PBMCs or T cells enriched from blood (not recorded which). These receptors originate from a woman aged 18-29 years who had been exposed to COVID-19.

The chain carries TRBV6-2 or TRBV6-3 and TRBJ1-2, with D possibly being TRBD1 (5 bases). Germline V gene sequence: CDR1 MNHEY, CDR2 SVGEGT. V shed 6 bases and J shed 8 bases, with 13 bases lying between them. There are 12 residues in the CDR3. Written as DNA, the CDR3 is TGTGCCAGCAGCCGGGACTCGGGGGGCTACACCTTC. Translation gives CASSRDSGGYTF.

The chain joins TRBV15 to TRBJ1-3, with 8 bases matching TRBD1. Germline values: CDR1 LNHNV, CDR2 YYDKDF (reference sequence). J was trimmed by 2 bases and V by 4 bases; bases with no gene match: 4. The CDR3 length is 15 residues. The DNA of the CDR3 is TGTGCCACCAGCACAGGACAGGGCACTGGAAACACCATATATTTT. Amino acid sequence: CATSTGQGTGNTIYF.

The V call is TRBV28, the J call TRBJ2-3; D is possibly TRBD2 (7 bases). CDR1 is MDHEN, CDR2 SYDVKM, per germline. The CDR3 has 14 residues. V was trimmed by 5 bases and J by 5 bases, leaving 14 bases between them. As DNA, the CDR3 is TGTGCCAGCAGTGACCAGGGGAGGGGAGATACGCAGTATTTT. This encodes CASSDQGRGDTQYF.

The V call is TRBV28, the J call TRBJ1-1; TRBD1 is a possible D gene (6 bases). The V gene lost 2 bases and the J gene lost 4 bases, with 8 bases spanning the gap. Germline values: CDR1 MDHEN, CDR2 SYDVKM. CDR3 length: 13 residues. The CDR3 protein is CASSLTGFTEAFF. Here the CDR3 DNA reads TGTGCCAGCAGTTTAACAGGGTTCACTGAAGCTTTCTTT.

The chain combines TRBV4-1 with TRBJ1-2, with a possible D match to TRBD1 (5 bases). Germline V CDR1 and CDR2: MGHRA, YSYEKL. The V end was cut by 1 base, the J end by 0 bases, with 12 bases between. The CDR3 has 16 amino acids. The CDR3 sequence is CASSQVPDNSNYGYTF. CDR3 nucleotide sequence: TGCGCCAGCAGCCAAGTCCCGGACAACTCTAACTATGGCTACACCTTC.

The rearrangement uses TRBV19 and TRBJ2-7; the match to TRBD1 covers 7 bases. Losses at the gene ends were 6 bases for V and 0 bases for J; bases not matched to a gene: 5. CDR1 and CDR2 from the germline V gene are LNHDA and SQIVND (reference sequence). This CDR3 has 14 amino acids. For the CDR3, the DNA is TGTGCCAGTAGGGAGACAGGGAGCTCCTACGAGCAGTACTTC. This sequence encodes CASRETGSSYEQYF.

This clone was picked up one time. The chain links TRBV20-1 to TRBJ2-4; TRBD2 aligns across 15 bases. V lost 3 bases, J lost 3 bases, and 6 bases stayed unmatched. This CDR3 has 17 amino acids. Germline V lookup: CDR1 DFQATT, CDR2 SNEGSKA (reference sequence). As DNA, the CDR3 is TGCAGTGCTAGTGGACTAGCGGGGGGGTCAGGCAAAAACATTCAGTACTTC. Protein sequence: CSASGLAGGSGKNIQYF.

This chain joins TRBV6-5 and TRBJ1-6; 7 bases map to TRBD1. The CDR3 runs to 14 residues. From germline, CDR1 is MNHEY and CDR2 SVGAGI. J lost 10 bases, V lost 0 bases, and 3 bases had no gene match. CDR3 sequence reads: CASSYSDRTSPLHF. DNA of the CDR3: TGTGCCAGCAGTTACTCGGACAGGACCTCACCCCTCCACTTT.

This chain connects TRBV28 to TRBJ1-6; D might be TRBD1 (5 bases). Trimming took 5 bases from V and 7 from J, leaving 15 bases between them. The CDR3 has 15 residues. CDR1 and CDR2 (germline): MDHEN, SYDVKM. This CDR3 reads CASSPRGGANSPLHF. CDR3 DNA: TGTGCCAGCAGTCCCCGGGGGGGTGCGAATTCACCCCTCCACTTT. The whole variable domain, filled in from reference TRBV28 and TRBJ1-6, reads DVKVTQSSRYLVKRTGEKVFLECVQDMDHENMFWYRQDPGLGLRLIYFSYDVKMKEKGDIPEGYSVSREKKERFSLILESASTNQTSMYLCASSPRGGANSPLHFGNGTRLTVT.

V is TRBV19 and J is TRBJ2-7; D is unclear. Trimming removed 3 bases at V and 0 bases at J, with 9 bases between. The length of the CDR3 is 14 residues. CDR1 and CDR2 (germline): LNHDA, SQIVND (reference sequence). The CDR3 DNA reads TGTGCCAGTAGTATGCCACAGATCTCCTACGAGCAGTACTTC. This codes for CASSMPQISYEQYF.